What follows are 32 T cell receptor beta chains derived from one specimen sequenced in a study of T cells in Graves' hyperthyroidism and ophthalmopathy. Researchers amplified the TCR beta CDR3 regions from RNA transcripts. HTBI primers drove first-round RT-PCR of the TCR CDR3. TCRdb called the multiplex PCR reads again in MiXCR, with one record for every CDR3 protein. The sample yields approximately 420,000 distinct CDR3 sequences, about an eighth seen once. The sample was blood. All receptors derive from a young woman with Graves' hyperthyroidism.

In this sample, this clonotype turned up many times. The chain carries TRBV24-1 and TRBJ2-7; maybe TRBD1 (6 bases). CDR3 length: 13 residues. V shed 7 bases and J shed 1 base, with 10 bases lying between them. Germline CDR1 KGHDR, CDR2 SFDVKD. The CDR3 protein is CATRETGSYEQYF. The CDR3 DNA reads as TGTGCCACCAGGGAGACAGGTTCCTACGAGCAGTACTTC.

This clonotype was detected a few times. CDR3: CSARASGGEYNEQFF. The CDR3 nucleotides are TGCAGTGCTAGGGCTAGCGGGGGCGAATACAATGAGCAGTTCTTC. The chain carries TRBV20-1 and TRBJ2-1; 10 bases agree with TRBD2. Germline loops: CDR1 DFQATT, CDR2 SNEGSKA (reference sequence). Trimming cost V 3 bases and J 4 bases; bases outside gene matches: 6. The CDR3 has 15 residues.

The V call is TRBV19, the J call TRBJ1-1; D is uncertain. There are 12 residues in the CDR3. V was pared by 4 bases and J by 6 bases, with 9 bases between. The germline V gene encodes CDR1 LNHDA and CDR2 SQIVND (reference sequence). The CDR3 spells CASSTHEAEAFF. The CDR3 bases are TGTGCCAGTAGTACCCATGAGGCTGAAGCTTTCTTT.

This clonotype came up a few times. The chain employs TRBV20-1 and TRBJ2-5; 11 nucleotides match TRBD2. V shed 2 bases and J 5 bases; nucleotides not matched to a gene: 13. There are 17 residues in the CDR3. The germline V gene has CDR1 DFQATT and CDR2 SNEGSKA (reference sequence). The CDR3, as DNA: TGCAGTGCTAGAATAGCGGGAGGGCCTCGGCGTGGTGAGACCCAGTACTTC. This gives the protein CSARIAGGPRRGETQYF.

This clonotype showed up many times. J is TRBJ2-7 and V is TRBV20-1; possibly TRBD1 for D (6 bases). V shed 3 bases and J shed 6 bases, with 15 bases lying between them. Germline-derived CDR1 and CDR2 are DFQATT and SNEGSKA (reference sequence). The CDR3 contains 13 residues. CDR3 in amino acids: CSARRDTHGEQYF. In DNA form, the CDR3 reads TGCAGTGCTAGGAGGGACACCCATGGCGAGCAGTACTTC.

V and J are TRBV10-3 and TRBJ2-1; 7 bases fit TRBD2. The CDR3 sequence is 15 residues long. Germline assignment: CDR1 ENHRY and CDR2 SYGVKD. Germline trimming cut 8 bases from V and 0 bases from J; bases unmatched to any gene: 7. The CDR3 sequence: CAIQASGSSYNEQFF. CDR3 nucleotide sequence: TGTGCCATCCAGGCTAGCGGCAGCTCCTACAATGAGCAGTTCTTC.

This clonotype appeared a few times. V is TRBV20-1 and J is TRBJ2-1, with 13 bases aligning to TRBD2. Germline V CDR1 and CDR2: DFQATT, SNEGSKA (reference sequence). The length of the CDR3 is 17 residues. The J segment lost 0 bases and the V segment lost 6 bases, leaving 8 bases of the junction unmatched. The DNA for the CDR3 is TGCAGTGCCCTGGGACTAGCGGGACTAAGCTCCTACAATGAGCAGTTCTTC. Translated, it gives CSALGLAGLSSYNEQFF.

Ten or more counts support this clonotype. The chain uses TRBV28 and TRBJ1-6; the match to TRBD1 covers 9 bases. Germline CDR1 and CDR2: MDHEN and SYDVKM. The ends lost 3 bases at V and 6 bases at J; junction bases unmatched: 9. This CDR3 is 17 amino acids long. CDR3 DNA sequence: TGTGCCAGCAGTTTTCCGGAGGCGGGACAGGGTAATTCACCCCTCCACTTT. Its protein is CASSFPEAGQGNSPLHF.

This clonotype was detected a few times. The CDR3 nucleotides read TGCAGTGCTAGACTAGCGGGAGGGAACGAGCAGTACTTC. It yields the protein CSARLAGGNEQYF. The J gene is TRBJ2-7, the V gene TRBV20-1; 12 nucleotides agree with TRBD2. The germline V gene encodes CDR1 DFQATT and CDR2 SNEGSKA (reference sequence). The ends lost 2 bases at V and 5 bases at J; junction bases unmatched: 1. The CDR3 runs to 13 residues.

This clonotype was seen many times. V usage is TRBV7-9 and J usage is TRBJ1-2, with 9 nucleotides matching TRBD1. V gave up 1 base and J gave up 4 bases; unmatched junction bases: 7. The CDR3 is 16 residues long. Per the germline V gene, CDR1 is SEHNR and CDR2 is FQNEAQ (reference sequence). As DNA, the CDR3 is TGTGCCAGCAGCTTAGGAACAGGGGGCGCGGGCTATGGCTACACCTTC. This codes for CASSLGTGGAGYGYTF.

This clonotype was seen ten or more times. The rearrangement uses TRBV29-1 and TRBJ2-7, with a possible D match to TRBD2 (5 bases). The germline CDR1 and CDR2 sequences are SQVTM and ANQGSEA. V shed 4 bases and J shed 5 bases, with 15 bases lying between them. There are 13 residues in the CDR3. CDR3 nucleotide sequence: TGCAGCGTTGTTGGCGGGTCAGCGAACGAGCAGTACTTC. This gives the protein CSVVGGSANEQYF.

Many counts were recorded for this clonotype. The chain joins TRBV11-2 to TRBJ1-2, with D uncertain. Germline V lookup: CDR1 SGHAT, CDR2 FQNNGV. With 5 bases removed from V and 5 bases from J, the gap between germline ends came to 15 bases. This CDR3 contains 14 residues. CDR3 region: CASSTAGNLYGYTF. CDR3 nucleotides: TGTGCCAGCAGCACCGCCGGGAACCTATATGGCTACACCTTC.

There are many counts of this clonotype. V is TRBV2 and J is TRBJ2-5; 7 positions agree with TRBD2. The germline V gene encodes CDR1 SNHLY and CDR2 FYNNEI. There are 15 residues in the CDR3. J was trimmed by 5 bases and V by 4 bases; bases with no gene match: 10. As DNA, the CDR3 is TGTGCCAGCAGTGGGTTCGGCGGGAGAAGGGAGACCCAGTACTTC. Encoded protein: CASSGFGGRRETQYF.

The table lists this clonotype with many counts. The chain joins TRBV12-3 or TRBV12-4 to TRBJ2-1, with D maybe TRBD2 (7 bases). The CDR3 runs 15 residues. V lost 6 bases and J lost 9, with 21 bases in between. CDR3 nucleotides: TGTGCCAGCAGCCGACCGGTTGGGGGGGGCACTGAGCAGTTCTTC. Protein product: CASSRPVGGGTEQFF.

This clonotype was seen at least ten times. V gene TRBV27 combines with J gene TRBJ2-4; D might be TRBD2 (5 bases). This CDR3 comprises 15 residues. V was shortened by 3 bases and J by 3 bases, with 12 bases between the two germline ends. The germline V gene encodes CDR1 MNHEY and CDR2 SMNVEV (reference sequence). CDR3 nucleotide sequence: TGTGCCAGCAGTTTTTCGAGCCGGGGCAAAAACATTCAGTACTTC. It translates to CASSFSSRGKNIQYF.

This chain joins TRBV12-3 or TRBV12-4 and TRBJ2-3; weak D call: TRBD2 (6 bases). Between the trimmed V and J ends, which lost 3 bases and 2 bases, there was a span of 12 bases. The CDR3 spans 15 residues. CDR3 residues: CASSLGGEDTDTQYF. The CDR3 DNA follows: TGTGCCAGCAGTTTGGGCGGGGAAGACACAGATACGCAGTATTTT.

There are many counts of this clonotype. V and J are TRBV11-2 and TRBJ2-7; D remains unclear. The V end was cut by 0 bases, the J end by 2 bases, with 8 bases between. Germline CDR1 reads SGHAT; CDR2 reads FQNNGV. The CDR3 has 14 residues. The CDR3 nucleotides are TGTGCCAGCAGCTTAGATCTAGACCCCTACGAGCAGTACTTC. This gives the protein CASSLDLDPYEQYF. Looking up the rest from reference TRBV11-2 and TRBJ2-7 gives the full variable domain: EAGVAQSPRYKIIEKRQSVAFWCNPISGHATLYWYQQILGQGPKLLIQFQNNGVVDDSQLPKDRFSAERLKGVDSTLKIQPAKLEDSAVYLCASSLDLDPYEQYFGPGTRLTVT.

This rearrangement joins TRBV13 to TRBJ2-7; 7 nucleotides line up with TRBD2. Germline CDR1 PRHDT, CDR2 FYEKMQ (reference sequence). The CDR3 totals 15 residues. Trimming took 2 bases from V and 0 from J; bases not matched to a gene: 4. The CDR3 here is CASSLRLAASYEQYF. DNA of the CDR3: TGTGCCAGCAGCTTACGCCTAGCGGCCTCCTACGAGCAGTACTTC.

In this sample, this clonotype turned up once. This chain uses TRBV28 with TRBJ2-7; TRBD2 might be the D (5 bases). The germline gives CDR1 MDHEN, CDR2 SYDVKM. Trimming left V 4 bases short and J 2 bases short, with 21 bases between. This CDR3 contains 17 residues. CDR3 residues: CASSSFPPRTGTYEQYF. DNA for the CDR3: TGTGCCAGCAGTTCCTTCCCGCCCCGGACTGGAACCTACGAGCAGTACTTC.

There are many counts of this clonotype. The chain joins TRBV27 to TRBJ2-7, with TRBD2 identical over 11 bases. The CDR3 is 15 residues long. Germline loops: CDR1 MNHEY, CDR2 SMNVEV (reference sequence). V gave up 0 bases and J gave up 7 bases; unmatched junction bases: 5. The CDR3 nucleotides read TGTGCCAGCAGTTTATCAACTAGCGGGAGTGGAGAGCAGTACTTC. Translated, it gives CASSLSTSGSGEQYF.

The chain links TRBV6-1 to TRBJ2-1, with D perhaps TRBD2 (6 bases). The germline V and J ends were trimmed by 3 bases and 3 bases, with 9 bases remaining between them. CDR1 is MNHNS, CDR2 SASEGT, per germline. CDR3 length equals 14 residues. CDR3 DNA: TGTGCCAGCAGTGACGGCGGGGACTACAATGAGCAGTTCTTC. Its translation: CASSDGGDYNEQFF.

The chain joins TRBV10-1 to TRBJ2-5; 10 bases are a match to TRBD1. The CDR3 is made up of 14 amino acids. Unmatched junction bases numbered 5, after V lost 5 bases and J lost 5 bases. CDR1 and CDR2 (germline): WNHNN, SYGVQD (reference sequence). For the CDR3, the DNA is TGCGCCAGCAGTAGGCCGGGACAGGGGGAGACCCAGTACTTC. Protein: CASSRPGQGETQYF.

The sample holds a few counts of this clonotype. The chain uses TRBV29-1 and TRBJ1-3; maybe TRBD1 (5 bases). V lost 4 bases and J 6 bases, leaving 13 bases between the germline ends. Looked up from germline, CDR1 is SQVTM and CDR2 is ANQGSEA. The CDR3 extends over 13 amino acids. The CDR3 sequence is CSVVGRAENTIYF. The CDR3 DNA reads TGCAGCGTTGTCGGCAGGGCGGAAAACACCATATATTTT.

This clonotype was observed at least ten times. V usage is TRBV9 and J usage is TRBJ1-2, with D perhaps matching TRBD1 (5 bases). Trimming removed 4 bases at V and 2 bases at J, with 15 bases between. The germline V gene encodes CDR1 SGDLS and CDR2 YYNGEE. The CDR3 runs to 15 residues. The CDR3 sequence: CASSPRGGVNYGYTF. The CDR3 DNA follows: TGTGCCAGCAGCCCTAGAGGAGGGGTGAACTATGGCTACACCTTC.

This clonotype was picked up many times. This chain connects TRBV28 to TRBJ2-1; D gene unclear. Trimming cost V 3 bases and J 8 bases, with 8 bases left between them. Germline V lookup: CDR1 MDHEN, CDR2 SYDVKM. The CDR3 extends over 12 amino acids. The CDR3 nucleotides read TGTGCCAGCAGTTTTCGGTTATATGAGCAGTTCTTC. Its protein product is CASSFRLYEQFF.

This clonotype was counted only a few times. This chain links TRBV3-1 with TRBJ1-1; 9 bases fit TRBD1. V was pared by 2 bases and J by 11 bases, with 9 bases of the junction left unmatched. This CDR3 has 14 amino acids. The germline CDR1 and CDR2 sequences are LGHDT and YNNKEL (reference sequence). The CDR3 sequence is CASSQTGTGSWAFF. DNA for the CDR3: TGTGCCAGCAGCCAAACCGGGACAGGGTCCTGGGCTTTCTTT.

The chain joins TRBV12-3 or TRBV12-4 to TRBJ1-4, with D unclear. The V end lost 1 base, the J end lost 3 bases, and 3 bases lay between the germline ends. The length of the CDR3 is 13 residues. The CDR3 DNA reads TGTGCCAGCAGTTTAGTACCTAATGAAAAACTGTTTTTT. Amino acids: CASSLVPNEKLFF.

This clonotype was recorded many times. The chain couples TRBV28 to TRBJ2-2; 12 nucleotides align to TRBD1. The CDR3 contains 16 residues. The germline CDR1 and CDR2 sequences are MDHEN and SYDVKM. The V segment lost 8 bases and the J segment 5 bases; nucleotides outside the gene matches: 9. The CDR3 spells CASGLGQGAGTGELFF. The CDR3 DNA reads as TGTGCCAGCGGCTTGGGACAGGGGGCAGGAACCGGGGAGCTGTTTTTT.

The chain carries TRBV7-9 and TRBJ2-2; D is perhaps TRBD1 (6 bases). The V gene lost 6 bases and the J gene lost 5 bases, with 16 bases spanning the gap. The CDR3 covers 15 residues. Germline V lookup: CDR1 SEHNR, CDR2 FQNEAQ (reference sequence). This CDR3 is CASRPTSTGTGELFF. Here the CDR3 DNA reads TGTGCCAGCAGACCCACCTCGACAGGAACCGGGGAGCTGTTTTTT. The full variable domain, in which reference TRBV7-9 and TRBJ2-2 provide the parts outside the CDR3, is DTGVSQNPRHKITKRGQNVTFRCDPISEHNRLYWYRQTLGQGPEFLTYFQNEAQLEKSRLLSDRFSAERPKGSFSTLEIQRTEQGDSAMYLCASRPTSTGTGELFFGEGSRLTVL.

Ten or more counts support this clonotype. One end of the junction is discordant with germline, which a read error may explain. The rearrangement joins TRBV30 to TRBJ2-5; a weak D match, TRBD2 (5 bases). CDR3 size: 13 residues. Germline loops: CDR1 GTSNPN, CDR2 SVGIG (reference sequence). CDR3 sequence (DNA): TGTGCCTGGAGTGTACTCTGGGGAGAGACCCAGTATTTC. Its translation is CAWSVLWGETQYF.

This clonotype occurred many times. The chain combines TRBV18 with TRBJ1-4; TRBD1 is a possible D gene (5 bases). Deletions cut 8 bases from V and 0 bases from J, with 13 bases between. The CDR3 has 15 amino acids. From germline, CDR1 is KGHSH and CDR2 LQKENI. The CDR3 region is CASSPQGATNEKLFF. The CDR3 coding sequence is TGTGCCAGCAGCCCTCAGGGAGCAACTAATGAAAAACTGTTTTTT.

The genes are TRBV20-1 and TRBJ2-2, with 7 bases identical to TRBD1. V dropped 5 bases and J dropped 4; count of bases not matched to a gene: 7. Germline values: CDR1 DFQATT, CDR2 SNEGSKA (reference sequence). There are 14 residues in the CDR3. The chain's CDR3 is CSALRQGPTGELFF. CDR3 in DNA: TGCAGTGCTCTTAGACAGGGCCCCACCGGGGAGCTGTTTTTT.